This note documents a single T cell receptor (beta chain) sequence. Antigen unknown. These data come from a study of cytomegalovirus exposure and HLA in healthy donors. Whole-study results and caveats: Cytomegalovirus association was listed for 164 TCR beta chains. Confirmation in vitro established that a few CMV-associated chains were specific for CMV antigens.

Assay used: immunoSEQ multiplex PCR; TCRdb lists only in-frame clones, some missing. This sample has approximately 160,000 clones, with 85% found just once. The specimen was PBMCs. This TCR was recovered from a man in his thirties or forties in good health and CMV-seropositive.

CDR3 sequence reads: CASSLGGSGKGETQYF. CDR3 nucleotide sequence: TGTGCCAGCAGCTTAGGTGGTTCAGGGAAAGGGGAGACCCAGTACTTC. V gene TRBV7-8 combines with J gene TRBJ2-5; D possibly corresponds to TRBD1 (5 bases). This CDR3 comprises 16 residues. V dropped 1 base and J dropped 5 bases, with 17 bases sitting between them. The germline V gene encodes CDR1 SGHVS and CDR2 FQNEAQ.